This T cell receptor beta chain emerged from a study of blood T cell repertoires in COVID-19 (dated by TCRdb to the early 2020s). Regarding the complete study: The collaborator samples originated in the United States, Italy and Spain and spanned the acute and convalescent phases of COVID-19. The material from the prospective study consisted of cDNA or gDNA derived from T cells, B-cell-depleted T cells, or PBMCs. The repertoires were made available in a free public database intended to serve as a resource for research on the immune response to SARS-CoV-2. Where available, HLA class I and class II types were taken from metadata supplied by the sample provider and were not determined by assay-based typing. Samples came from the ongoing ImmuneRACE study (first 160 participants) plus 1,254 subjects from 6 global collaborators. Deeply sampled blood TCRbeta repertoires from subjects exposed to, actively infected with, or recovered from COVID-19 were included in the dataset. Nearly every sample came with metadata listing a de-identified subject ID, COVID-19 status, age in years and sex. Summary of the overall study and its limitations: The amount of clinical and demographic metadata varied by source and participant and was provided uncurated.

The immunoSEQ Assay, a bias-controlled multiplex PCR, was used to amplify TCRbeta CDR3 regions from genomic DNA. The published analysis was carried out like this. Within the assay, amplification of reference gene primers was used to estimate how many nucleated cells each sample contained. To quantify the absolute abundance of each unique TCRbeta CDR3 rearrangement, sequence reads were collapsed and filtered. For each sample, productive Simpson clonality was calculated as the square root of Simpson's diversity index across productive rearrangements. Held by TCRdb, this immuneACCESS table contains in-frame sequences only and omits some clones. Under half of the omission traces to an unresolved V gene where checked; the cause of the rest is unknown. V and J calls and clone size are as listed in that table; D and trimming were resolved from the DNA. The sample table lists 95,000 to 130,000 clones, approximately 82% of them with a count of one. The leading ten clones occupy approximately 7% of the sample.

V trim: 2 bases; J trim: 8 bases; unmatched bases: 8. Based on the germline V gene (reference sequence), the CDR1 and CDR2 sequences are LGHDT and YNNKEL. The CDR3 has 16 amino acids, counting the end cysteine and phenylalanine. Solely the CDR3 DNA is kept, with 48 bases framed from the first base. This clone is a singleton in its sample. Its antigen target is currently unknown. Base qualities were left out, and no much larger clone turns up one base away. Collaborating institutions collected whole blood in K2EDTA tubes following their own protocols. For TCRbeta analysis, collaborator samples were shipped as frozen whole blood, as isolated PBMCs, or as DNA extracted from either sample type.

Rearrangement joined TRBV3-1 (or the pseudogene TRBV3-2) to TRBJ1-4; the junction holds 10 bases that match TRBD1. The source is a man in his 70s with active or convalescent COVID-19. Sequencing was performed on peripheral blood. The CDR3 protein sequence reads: CASSQPRTGGEEKLFF. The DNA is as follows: TGTGCCAGCAGCCAACCCCGGACAGGGGGTGAGGAAAAACTGTTTTTT.